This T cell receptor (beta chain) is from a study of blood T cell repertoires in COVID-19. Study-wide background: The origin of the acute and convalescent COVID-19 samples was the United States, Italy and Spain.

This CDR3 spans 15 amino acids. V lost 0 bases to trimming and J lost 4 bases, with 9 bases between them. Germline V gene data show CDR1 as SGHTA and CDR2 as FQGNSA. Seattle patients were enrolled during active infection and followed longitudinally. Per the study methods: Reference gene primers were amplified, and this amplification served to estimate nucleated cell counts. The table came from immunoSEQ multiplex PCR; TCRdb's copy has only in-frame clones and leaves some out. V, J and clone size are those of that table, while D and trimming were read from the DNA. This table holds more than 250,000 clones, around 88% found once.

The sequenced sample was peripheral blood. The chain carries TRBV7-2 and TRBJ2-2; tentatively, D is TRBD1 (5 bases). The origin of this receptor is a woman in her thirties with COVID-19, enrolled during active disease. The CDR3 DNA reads TGTGCCAGCAGCTTAGCTGCACAGGCCACCGGGGAGCTGTTTTTT. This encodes CASSLAAQATGELFF.